This TCR beta chain was documented in a study of blood T cell repertoires in COVID-19. CDR1 is MGHDK, CDR2 SYGVNS, per germline. Trimming took off 4 bases at V and 10 bases at J, with 17 bases between the two ends. CDR3 size: 14 residues. Participants were aged roughly 18 to 89 years from 20 to 30 US areas. Libraries were prepared by immunoSEQ multiplex PCR; TCRdb keeps only in-frame clonotypes and omits some of them. Of approximately 210,000 clones in the sample, roughly 82% were seen once. Sequenced sample: PBMCs or T cells enriched from blood (not recorded which). The chain links TRBV25-1 to TRBJ2-1, with D possibly matching TRBD1 (5 bases). This sequence originates from a man between 40 and 49 years old who had recovered from COVID-19. The CDR3 sequence is CASSVQGAHIEQFF. CDR3 bases: TGTGCCAGCAGTGTGCAAGGGGCGCATATCGAGCAGTTCTTC.